This entry is about one T cell receptor (beta chain). This clone turned up a few times. Its antigen is still unknown. Per-nucleotide qualities are absent, and no much larger clonotype sits a single base away. This sample was included in a study of beta chain features in type 1 diabetes (dated by TCRdb to about 2018). Some background on the complete study: Mean age, gender distribution, total cell number and subset yield were not different between patients and healthy donors. A total of 85 million to 110 million sorted cells were examined across all samples, and RNA yield correlated strongly with the number of cells per subset. The study compared the TCRB repertoires of sorted circulating CD4+ T cell subsets in recently diagnosed type 1 diabetes patients with those in matched healthy donors. Naive and central memory subsets were obtained from all 30 or so donors, but regulatory and stem cell-like memory subsets were isolated from only 8 patients and 8 healthy donors. Results and caveats for the whole study, not just this receptor: Naive, central memory and regulatory TCRB repertoires appeared to be more alike among patients than among healthy donors. Because cDNA was sequenced instead of genomic DNA, activated cells with high expression could be over-represented, although the groups did not differ in activation or CD3 levels. Patients with type 1 diabetes made fewer insertions and deleted more nucleotides at VDJ recombination sites, implying thymic rearrangement abnormalities. HLA sub-analyses involved small numbers of individuals, so any influence of HLA type on TCRB rearrangement remained unresolved. Shorter templates might be favored by PCR, yet because patient and control samples were amplified and corrected together, any such skew would affect both groups equally. Type 1 diabetes patients showed a moderate but significant shortening of TCRB CDR3 length in all four CD4+ subsets.

V is reduced by 3 bases and J by 3 bases, leaving a spacing of 14 bases between them. For CDR1 and CDR2, the germline V gene lists LGHNA and YSLEER. The CDR3, from cysteine to phenylalanine, totals 16 residues. Just CDR3 DNA is preserved here, 48 bases in frame from base 1. Each donor gave one peripheral blood draw, averaging roughly 100 mL, which was collected into heparinised tubes. A BD FACSAria II and a panel including CD45RO, CCR7, CD25, CD127, CD95 and CD27 were used to sort naive, central memory, regulatory and stem cell-like memory CD4+ T cells. All sorted populations exceeded 95% purity. PBMCs were separated immediately by Lymphoprep density gradient centrifugation and were stained directly, without being cultured. To minimize batch effects, samples were stained and sorted in pairs, one healthy donor with one patient per experiment. The entire amount of isolated RNA was reverse transcribed using the High Capacity cDNA Reverse Transcription Kit, so the sequenced TCRB transcripts were expressed ones. Naive, central memory and regulatory T cell samples underwent deep immunoSEQ sequencing, averaging around 3.6 million total reads per sample. After sorted cells were lysed in RLT buffer, RNA was extracted with DNase-treated RNeasy Micro or Mini kits, with the choice depending on cell number. To prevent cross-contamination, every cell subset was processed on its own, while patient and healthy donor samples were processed together. The immunoSEQ multiplex PCR was used to amplify TCRB sequences from cDNA, yielding 87-bp fragments that span the CDR3 region. Sequencing of the amplicons was done on the Illumina HiSeq platform. The paper's data handling went like this. PCR bias was computationally corrected using synthetic template baselines, reads within Hamming distance 2 were collapsed, and singletons that could not be merged were discarded. Reads were aligned to IMGT to assign V, D and J genes, CDR3 length, and insertions or deletions at six rearrangement sites. Within each subset, clonotype counts were normalized to the number of sorted cells before true diversity and Gini coefficients were calculated with the tcR R package. The overlap coefficient, calculated on TCRB nucleotide sequences, was used to quantify repertoire sharing. TCRdb mirrors the immuneACCESS table, restricted to in-frame sequences. Some clones are absent from its copies; in checked studies, under half trace to an unresolved V gene, and the reason for the others is unknown. D and trimming come from the DNA, and the V and J calls and clone size come from that table. This sample lists 310,000 or so clones; under 8.5% were detected once. The ten largest clones take up approximately 0.44% of the sample.

The clonotype comes from a woman aged 18-29 years in good health. The chain was built from TRBV4-3 and TRBJ1-4, with TRBD1 tentatively as D gene (5 bases match). The sequenced material came from central memory CD4+ T cells from blood. CDR3 region: CASSHDDGGANEKLFF. The nucleotide sequence is TGCGCCAGCAGCCATGATGATGGAGGGGCTAATGAAAAACTGTTTTTT.